The 2 T cell receptor beta chains presented below share a single source sample, sequenced in a study of blood T cell repertoires in COVID-19. Only in-frame clones appear in the TCRdb table, and some are missing; sequencing was by immunoSEQ multiplex PCR. The top ten clones hold roughly 9.7% of a sample with around 200,000 clones, 80% to 90% of them seen once. The sequenced sample was peripheral blood. These TCRs come from a woman aged 55-70 years with COVID-19, enrolled during active disease.

The rearrangement links TRBV19 to TRBJ1-2; 9 positions agree with TRBD1. The CDR3 sequence is 14 residues long. In germline, CDR1 is LNHDA, CDR2 SQIVND (reference sequence). The V and J ends lost 6 bases and 4 bases, in that order; junction bases with no gene match: 6. CDR3 nucleotides: TGTGCCAGTAGGAGACAGGGGGAGGTCTATGGCTACACCTTC. It yields the protein CASRRQGEVYGYTF.

V usage is TRBV19 and J usage is TRBJ2-5; 15 nucleotides align to TRBD2. The CDR3 has 17 amino acids. Germline CDR1 LNHDA, CDR2 SQIVND (reference sequence). J was trimmed by 5 bases and V by 4 bases; bases with no gene match: 8. The CDR3 DNA follows: TGTGCCAGTAGTACGGGGGGACTAGCGGGAGGAAGGGAGACCCAGTACTTC. This sequence encodes CASSTGGLAGGRETQYF. Filled out from reference TRBV19 and TRBJ2-5, the complete variable domain reads DGGITQSPKYLFRKEGQNVTLSCEQNLNHDAMYWYRQDPGQGLRLIYYSQIVNDFQKGDIAEGYSVSREKKESFPLTVTSAQKNPTAFYLCASSTGGLAGGRETQYFGPGTRLLVL.